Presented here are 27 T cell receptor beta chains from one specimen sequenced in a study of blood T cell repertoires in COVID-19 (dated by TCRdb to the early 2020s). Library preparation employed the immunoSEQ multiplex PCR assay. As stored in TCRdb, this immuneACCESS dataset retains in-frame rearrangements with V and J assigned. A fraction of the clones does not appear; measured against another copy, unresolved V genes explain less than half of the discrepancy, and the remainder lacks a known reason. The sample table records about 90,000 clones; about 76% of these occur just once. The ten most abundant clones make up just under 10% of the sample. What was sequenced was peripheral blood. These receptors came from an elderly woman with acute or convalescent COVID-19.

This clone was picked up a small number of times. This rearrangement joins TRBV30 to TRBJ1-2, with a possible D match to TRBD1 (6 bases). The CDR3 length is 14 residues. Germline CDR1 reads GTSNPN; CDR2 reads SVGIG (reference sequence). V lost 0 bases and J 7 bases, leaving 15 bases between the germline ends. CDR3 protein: CAWSVQGNWGGYTF. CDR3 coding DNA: TGTGCCTGGAGTGTACAGGGCAATTGGGGTGGCTACACCTTC.

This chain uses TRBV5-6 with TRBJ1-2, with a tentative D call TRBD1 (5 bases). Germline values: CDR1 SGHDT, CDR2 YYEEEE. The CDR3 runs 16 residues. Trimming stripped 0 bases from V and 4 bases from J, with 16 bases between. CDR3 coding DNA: TGTGCCAGCAGCTTGGCCGAATTGCCAGGGTTCTATGGCTACACCTTC. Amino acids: CASSLAELPGFYGYTF.

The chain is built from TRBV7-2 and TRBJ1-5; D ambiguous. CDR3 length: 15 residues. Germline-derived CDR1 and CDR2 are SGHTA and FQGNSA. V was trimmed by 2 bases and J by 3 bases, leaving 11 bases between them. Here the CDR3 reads CASSLLSSPNQPQHF. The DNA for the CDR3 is TGTGCCAGCAGCTTATTATCGTCCCCCAATCAGCCCCAGCATTTT.

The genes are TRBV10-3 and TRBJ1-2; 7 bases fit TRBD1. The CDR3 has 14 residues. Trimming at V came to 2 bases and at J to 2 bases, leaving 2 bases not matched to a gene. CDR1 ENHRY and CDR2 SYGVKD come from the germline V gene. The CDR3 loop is CAISEQGGNYGYTF. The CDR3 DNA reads TGTGCCATCAGTGAGCAAGGGGGCAACTATGGCTACACCTTC.

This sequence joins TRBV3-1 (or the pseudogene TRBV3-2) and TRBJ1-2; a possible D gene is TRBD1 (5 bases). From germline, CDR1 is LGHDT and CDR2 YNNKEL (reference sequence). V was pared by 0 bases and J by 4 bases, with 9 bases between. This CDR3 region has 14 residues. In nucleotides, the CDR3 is TGTGCCAGCAGCCAAGACCAGGGAATCTATGGCTACACCTTC. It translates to CASSQDQGIYGYTF.

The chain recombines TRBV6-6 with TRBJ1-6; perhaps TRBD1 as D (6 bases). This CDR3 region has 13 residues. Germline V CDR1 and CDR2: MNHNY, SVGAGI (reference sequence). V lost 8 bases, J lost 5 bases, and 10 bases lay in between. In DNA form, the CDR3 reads TGTGCCAGCTGGCGGGGGCATAATTCACCCCTCCACTTT. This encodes CASWRGHNSPLHF.

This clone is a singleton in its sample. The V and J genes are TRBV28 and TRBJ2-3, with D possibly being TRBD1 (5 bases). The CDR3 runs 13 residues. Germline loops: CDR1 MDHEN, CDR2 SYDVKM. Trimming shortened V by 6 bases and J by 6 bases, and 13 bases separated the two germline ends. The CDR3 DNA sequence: TGTGCCAGCAGCCTGGACACCCTGGATACGCAGTATTTT. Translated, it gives CASSLDTLDTQYF.

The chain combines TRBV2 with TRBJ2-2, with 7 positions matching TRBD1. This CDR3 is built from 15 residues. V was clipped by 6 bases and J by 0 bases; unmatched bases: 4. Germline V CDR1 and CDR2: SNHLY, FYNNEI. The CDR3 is CASRGDSTNTGELFF. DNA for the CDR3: TGTGCCAGCAGGGGGGACAGTACGAACACCGGGGAGCTGTTTTTT.

The CDR3 coding sequence is TGTGCCAGCAGCTTGTTGGGACAGGGGGAGACCCAGTACTTC. Protein: CASSLLGQGETQYF. The chain carries TRBV5-8 and TRBJ2-5; 10 nucleotides agree with TRBD1. This CDR3 is 14 amino acids long. The junction had 2 bases not matched to a gene; V was cut back by 1 base and J by 5 bases. Germline V gene lookup returns CDR1 SGHTS and CDR2 YDEGEE. The full variable domain, completed using reference TRBV5-8 and TRBJ2-5, is EAGVTQSPTHLIKTRGQQATLRCSPISGHTSVYWYQQALGLGLQFLLWYDEGEERNRGNFPPRFSGRQFPNYSSELNVNALELEDSALYLCASSLLGQGETQYFGPGTRLLVL.

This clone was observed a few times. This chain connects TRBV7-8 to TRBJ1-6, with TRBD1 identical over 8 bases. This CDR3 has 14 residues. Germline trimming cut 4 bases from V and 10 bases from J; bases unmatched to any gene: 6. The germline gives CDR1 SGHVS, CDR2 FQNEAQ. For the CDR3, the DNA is TGTGCCAGCAGCTCTGGACAGGGAGGCTCACCCCTCCACTTT. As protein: CASSSGQGGSPLHF.

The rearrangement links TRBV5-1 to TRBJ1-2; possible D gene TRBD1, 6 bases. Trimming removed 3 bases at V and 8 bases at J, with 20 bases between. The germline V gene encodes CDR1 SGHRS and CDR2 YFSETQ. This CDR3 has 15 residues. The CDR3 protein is CASSYGQNNLRGYTF. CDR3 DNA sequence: TGCGCCAGCAGCTACGGACAGAACAACCTCAGGGGCTACACCTTC.

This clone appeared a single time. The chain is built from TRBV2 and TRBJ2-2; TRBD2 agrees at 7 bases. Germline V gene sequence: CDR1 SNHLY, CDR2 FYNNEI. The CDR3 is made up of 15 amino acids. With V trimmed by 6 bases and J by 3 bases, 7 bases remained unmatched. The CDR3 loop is CASRLSSGYTGELFF. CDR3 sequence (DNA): TGTGCCAGCAGGCTCTCTAGCGGCTACACCGGGGAGCTGTTTTTT.

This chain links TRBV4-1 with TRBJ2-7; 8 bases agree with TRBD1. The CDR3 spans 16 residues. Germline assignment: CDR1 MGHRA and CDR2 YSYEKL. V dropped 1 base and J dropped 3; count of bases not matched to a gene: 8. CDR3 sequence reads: CASSQGRDRSFYEQYF. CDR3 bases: TGCGCCAGCAGCCAAGGGAGGGACAGGTCCTTCTACGAGCAGTACTTC.

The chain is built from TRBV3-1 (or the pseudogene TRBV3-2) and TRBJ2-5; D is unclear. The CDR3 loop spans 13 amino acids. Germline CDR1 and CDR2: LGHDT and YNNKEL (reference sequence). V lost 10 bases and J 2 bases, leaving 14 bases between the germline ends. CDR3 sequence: CAISRAVQETQYF. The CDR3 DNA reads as TGTGCCATCTCCCGTGCGGTTCAAGAGACCCAGTACTTC.

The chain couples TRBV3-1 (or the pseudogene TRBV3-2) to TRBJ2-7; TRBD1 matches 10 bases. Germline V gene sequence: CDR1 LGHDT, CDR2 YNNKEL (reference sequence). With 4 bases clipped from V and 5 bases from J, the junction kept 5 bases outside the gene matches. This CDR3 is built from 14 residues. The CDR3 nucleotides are TGTGCCAGCAGCCCCGGGGACAGGGGTAACGAGCAGTACTTC. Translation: CASSPGDRGNEQYF.

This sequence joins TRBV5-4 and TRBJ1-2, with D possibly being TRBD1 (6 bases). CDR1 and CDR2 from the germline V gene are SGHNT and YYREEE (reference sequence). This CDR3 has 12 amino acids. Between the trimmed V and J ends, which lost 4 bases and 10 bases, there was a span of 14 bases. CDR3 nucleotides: TGTGCCAGCAGCCTAAAACAGGGTATCTACACCTTC. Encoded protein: CASSLKQGIYTF.

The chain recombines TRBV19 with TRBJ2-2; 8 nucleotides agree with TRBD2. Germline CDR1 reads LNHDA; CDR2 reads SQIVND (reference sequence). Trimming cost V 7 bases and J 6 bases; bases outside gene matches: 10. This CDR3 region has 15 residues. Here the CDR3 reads CASTRREVGPGELFF. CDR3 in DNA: TGTGCCAGTACAAGGCGGGAGGTTGGCCCCGGGGAGCTGTTTTTT.

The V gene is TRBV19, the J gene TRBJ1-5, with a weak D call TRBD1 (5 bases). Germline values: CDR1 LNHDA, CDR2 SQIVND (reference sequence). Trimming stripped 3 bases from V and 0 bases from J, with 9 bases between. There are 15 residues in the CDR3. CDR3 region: CASSIGANSNQPQHF. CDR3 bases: TGTGCCAGTAGTATTGGGGCGAATAGCAATCAGCCCCAGCATTTT.

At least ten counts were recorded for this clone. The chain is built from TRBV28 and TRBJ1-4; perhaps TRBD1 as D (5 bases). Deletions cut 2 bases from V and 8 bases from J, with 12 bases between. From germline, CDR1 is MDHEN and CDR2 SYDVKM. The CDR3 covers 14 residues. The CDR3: CASSLGGAWEKLFF. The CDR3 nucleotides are TGTGCCAGCAGTTTAGGAGGGGCCTGGGAAAAACTGTTTTTT.

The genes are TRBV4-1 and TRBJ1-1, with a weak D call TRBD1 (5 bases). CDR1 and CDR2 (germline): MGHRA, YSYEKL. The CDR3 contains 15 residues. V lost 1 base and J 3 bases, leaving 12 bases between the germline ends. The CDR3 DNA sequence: TGCGCCAGCAGCCAAGCCAGGGTACGAGACACTGAAGCTTTCTTT. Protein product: CASSQARVRDTEAFF.

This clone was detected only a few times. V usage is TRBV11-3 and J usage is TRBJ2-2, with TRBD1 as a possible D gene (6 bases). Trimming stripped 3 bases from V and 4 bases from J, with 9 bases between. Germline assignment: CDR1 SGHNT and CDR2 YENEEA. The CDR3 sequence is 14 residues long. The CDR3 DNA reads TGTGCCAGCAGCTTCAGGGGTGGCACCGGGGAGCTGTTTTTT. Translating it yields CASSFRGGTGELFF.

The CDR3 protein is CASSFPSEPNEQFF. DNA for the CDR3: TGCGCCAGCAGCTTCCCTAGCGAGCCCAATGAGCAGTTCTTC. V is TRBV5-1 and J is TRBJ2-1; possibly TRBD2 for D (6 bases). Germline CDR1 is SGHRS and CDR2 is YFSETQ. V lost 2 bases to trimming and J lost 6 bases, with 12 bases between them. The CDR3 runs to 14 residues.

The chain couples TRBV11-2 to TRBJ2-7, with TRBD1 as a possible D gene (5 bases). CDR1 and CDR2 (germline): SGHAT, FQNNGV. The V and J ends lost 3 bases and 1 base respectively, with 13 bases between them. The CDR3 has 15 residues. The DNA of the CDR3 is TGTGCCAGCAGCTTTCTTCAGGGCGGTTCCTACGAGCAGTACTTC. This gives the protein CASSFLQGGSYEQYF.

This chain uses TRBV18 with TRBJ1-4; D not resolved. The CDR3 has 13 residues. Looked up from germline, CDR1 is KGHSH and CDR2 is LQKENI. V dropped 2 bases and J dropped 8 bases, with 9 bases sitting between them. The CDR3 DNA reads TGTGCCAGCTCACCATGGGTGGAGGAAAAACTGTTTTTT. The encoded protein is CASSPWVEEKLFF.

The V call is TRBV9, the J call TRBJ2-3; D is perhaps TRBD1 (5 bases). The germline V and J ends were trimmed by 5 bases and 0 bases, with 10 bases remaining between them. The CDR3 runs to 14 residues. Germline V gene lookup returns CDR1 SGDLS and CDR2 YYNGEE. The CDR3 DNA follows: TGTGCCAGCAGTCTGACAGAGAGCACAGATACGCAGTATTTT. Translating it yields CASSLTESTDTQYF.

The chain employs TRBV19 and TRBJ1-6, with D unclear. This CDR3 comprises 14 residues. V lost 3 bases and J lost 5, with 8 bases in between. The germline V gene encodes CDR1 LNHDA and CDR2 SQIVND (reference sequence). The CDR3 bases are TGTGCCAGTAGTATTAACAGCCATAATTCACCCCTCCACTTT. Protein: CASSINSHNSPLHF.

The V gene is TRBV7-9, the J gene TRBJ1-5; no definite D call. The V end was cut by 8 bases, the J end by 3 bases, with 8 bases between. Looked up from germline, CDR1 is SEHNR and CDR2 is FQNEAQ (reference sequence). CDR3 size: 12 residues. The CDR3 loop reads CASGRDNQPQHF. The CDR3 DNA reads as TGTGCCAGCGGGCGAGACAATCAGCCCCAGCATTTT. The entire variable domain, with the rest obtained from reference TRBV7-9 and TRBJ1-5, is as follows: DTGVSQNPRHKITKRGQNVTFRCDPISEHNRLYWYRQTLGQGPEFLTYFQNEAQLEKSRLLSDRFSAERPKGSFSTLEIQRTEQGDSAMYLCASGRDNQPQHFGDGTRLSIL.